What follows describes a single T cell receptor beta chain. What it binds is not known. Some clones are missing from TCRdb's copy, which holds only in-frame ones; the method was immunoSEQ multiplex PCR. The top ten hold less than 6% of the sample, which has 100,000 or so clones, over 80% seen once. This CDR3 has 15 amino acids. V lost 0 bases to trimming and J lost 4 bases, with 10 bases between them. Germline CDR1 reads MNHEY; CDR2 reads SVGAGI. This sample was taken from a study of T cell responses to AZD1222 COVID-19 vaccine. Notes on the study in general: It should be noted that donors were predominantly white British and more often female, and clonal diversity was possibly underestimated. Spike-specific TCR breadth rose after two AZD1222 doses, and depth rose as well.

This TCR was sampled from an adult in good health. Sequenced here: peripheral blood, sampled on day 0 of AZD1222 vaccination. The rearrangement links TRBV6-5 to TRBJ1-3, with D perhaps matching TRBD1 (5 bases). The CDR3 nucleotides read TGTGCCAGCAGTTACTCCCCAGGGCCCGGAAACACCATATATTTT. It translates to CASSYSPGPGNTIYF.